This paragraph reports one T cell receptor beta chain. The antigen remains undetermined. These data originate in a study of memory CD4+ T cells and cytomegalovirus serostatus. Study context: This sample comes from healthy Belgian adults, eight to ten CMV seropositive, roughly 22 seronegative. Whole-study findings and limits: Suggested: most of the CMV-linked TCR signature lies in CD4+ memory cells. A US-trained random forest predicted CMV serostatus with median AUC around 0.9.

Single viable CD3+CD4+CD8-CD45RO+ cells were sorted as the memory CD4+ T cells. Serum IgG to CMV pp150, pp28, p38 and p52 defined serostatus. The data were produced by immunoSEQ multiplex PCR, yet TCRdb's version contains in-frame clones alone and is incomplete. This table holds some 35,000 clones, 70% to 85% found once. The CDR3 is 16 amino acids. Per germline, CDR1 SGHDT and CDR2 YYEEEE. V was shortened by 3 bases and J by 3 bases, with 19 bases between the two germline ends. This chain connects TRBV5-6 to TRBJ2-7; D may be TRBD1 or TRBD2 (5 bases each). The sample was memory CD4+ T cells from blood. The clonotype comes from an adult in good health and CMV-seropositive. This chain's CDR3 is CASSYGTLERRYEQYF. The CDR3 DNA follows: TGTGCCAGCAGCTATGGGACGCTCGAAAGGCGCTACGAGCAGTACTTC.